What follows are 32 T cell receptor beta chains derived from one specimen sequenced in a study of blood T cell repertoires in COVID-19. The table came from immunoSEQ multiplex PCR; TCRdb's copy has only in-frame clones and leaves some out. This repertoire shows about 200,000 clones, around 88% found once; its top ten account for roughly 4.9%. Material: PBMCs or T cells enriched from blood (not recorded which). These receptors were taken from a woman in her twenties or thirties who had been exposed to COVID-19.

The chain uses TRBV28 and TRBJ1-1; D gene uncertain. V lost 3 bases and J lost 4, with 12 bases in between. From germline, CDR1 is MDHEN and CDR2 SYDVKM. The CDR3 is made up of 14 amino acids. CDR3: CASSFGGEGTEAFF. DNA of the CDR3: TGTGCCAGCAGTTTCGGTGGTGAGGGCACTGAAGCTTTCTTT.

The chain uses TRBV3-1 (or the pseudogene TRBV3-2) and TRBJ2-2; tentatively, D is TRBD2 (5 bases). The CDR3 loop spans 16 amino acids. The V end was cut by 1 base, the J end by 0 bases, with 9 bases between. In germline, CDR1 is LGHDT, CDR2 YNNKEL (reference sequence). The CDR3 DNA sequence: TGTGCCAGCAGCCAAGGAGGGTTGGCGAACACCGGGGAGCTGTTTTTT. As protein: CASSQGGLANTGELFF.

This chain joins TRBV5-1 and TRBJ1-2; D unresolved. This CDR3 contains 14 residues. Germline CDR1 and CDR2: SGHRS and YFSETQ. V was cut by 4 bases and J by 1 base, with 11 bases left in between. The CDR3 region is CASSPSEINYGYTF. The CDR3 DNA follows: TGCGCCAGCAGCCCTTCGGAGATTAACTATGGCTACACCTTC.

The genes are TRBV6-2 or TRBV6-3 and TRBJ1-2; D is perhaps TRBD1 (5 bases). This CDR3 has 15 residues. Trimming removed 5 bases at V and 8 bases at J, with 21 bases between. Germline values: CDR1 MNHEY, CDR2 SVGEGT. This CDR3 reads CASSTGGGGVWGYTF. The CDR3 DNA follows: TGTGCCAGCAGTACCGGGGGAGGAGGAGTCTGGGGCTACACCTTC.

On this clone itself: This same CDR3 is encoded by further DNA sequences in the sample. For the CDR3, the DNA is TGTGCCACCAGTGATCCACGGGGAAACACCGGGGAGCTGTTTTTT. This codes for CATSDPRGNTGELFF. V is TRBV24-1 and J is TRBJ2-2, with D possibly matching TRBD2 (5 bases). CDR1 is KGHDR and CDR2 is SFDVKD in the germline V gene. CDR3 length: 15 residues. V was trimmed by 3 bases and J by 2 bases, leaving 9 bases between them.

This clone was picked up one time. J is TRBJ1-2 and V is TRBV5-4, with a possible D match to TRBD1 (6 bases). The V gene's germline CDR1 is SGHNT and CDR2 YYREEE (reference sequence). The CDR3 runs to 13 residues. V lost 4 bases to trimming and J lost 13 bases, with 20 bases between them. The CDR3 is CASSHSRAGVITF. The CDR3 region has the DNA TGTGCCAGCAGCCACAGCCGGGCAGGGGTTATCACCTTC.

The chain joins TRBV19 to TRBJ1-1, with 8 nucleotides matching TRBD1. Per the germline V gene, CDR1 is LNHDA and CDR2 is SQIVND (reference sequence). CDR3 length: 14 amino acids. The ends lost 2 bases at V and 1 base at J; junction bases unmatched: 0. CDR3 bases: TGTGCCAGTAGTATAACAGGGGGGAACACTGAAGCTTTCTTT. Translation gives CASSITGGNTEAFF.

This clone was detected once. CDR3 amino acids: CASSLGFQQPQHF. The CDR3 DNA reads as TGTGCCAGCAGTTTAGGGTTTCAGCAGCCCCAGCATTTT. The rearrangement uses TRBV12-3 or TRBV12-4 and TRBJ1-5, with D hard to call. V was cut by 1 base and J by 7 bases, with 8 bases left in between. The CDR3 is made up of 13 amino acids.

The chain is built from TRBV7-3 and TRBJ2-1, with 9 positions matching TRBD2. Trimming removed 5 bases from V and 3 bases from J; junction bases left unmatched: 5. Germline V gene lookup returns CDR1 SGHTA and CDR2 FQGTGA. CDR3 length: 15 residues. DNA of the CDR3: TGTGCCAGCAGCCCAACAGCGGGGGGCTACAATGAGCAGTTCTTC. Its translation is CASSPTAGGYNEQFF.

J is TRBJ2-3 and V is TRBV2; 9 positions match TRBD2. The V gene end was trimmed by 2 bases and the J gene end by 2 bases; junction bases not matched to a gene: 8. Germline-derived CDR1 and CDR2 are SNHLY and FYNNEI. This CDR3 region has 17 residues. The CDR3 DNA reads TGTGCCAGCAGTGAAACGGCGGGGGGGTACTACACAGATACGCAGTATTTT. Residues: CASSETAGGYYTDTQYF.

This chain connects TRBV5-1 to TRBJ1-2, with D hard to call. The CDR3 extends over 13 amino acids. Germline CDR1 reads SGHRS; CDR2 reads YFSETQ. Trimming shortened V by 4 bases and J by 8 bases, and 15 bases separated the two germline ends. The CDR3 protein is CASSLDAAGGYTF. DNA for the CDR3: TGCGCCAGCAGCCTCGATGCAGCGGGGGGCTACACCTTC.

The chain links TRBV18 to TRBJ2-7; 9 bases align to TRBD1. The junction had 5 bases not matched to a gene; V was cut back by 2 bases and J by 6 bases. The CDR3 has 14 amino acids. Germline V lookup: CDR1 KGHSH, CDR2 LQKENI. Here the CDR3 DNA reads TGTGCCAGCTCACCAGGACAGGGGTTTGGCGAGCAGTACTTC. It is translated as CASSPGQGFGEQYF.

The chain combines TRBV6-5 with TRBJ1-2, with no clear D. The CDR3 is 13 amino acids. Trimming left V 2 bases short and J 4 bases short, with 8 bases between. Germline lookup yields CDR1 MNHEY and CDR2 SVGAGI. CDR3 DNA: TGTGCCAGCAGTTACGGATGGGCCTATGGCTACACCTTC. It translates to CASSYGWAYGYTF.

The chain has TRBV9 and TRBJ1-1, with TRBD1 as a possible D gene (6 bases). The CDR3 covers 14 residues. Germline V gives CDR1 SGDLS, CDR2 YYNGEE. With 0 bases removed from V and 4 bases from J, the gap between germline ends came to 10 bases. The CDR3 DNA reads TGTGCCAGCAGCGTAGGGGGGCTGGTCACTGAAGCTTTCTTT. Encoded protein: CASSVGGLVTEAFF.

V gene TRBV5-1 combines with J gene TRBJ2-7; TRBD2 agrees at 8 bases. This CDR3 comprises 14 residues. V shed 0 bases, J shed 2 bases, and the junction held 1 base outside the gene matches. In germline, CDR1 is SGHRS, CDR2 YFSETQ. In DNA, the CDR3 is TGCGCCAGCAGCTTGGACGGGGGGGCCTACGAGCAGTACTTC. It is translated as CASSLDGGAYEQYF.

This clone was counted a single time. The chain recombines TRBV5-1 with TRBJ2-3; TRBD2 aligns across 12 bases. Losses at the gene ends were 4 bases for V and 2 bases for J; bases not matched to a gene: 5. This CDR3 has 16 residues. Germline V gives CDR1 SGHRS, CDR2 YFSETQ. The CDR3 spells CASSTPSGGATDTQYF. CDR3 nucleotides: TGCGCCAGCAGCACCCCTAGCGGGGGGGCCACAGATACGCAGTATTTT. The whole variable domain, remainder taken from reference TRBV5-1 and TRBJ2-3, is KAGVTQTPRYLIKTRGQQVTLSCSPISGHRSVSWYQQTPGQGLQFLFEYFSETQRNKGNFPGRFSGRQFSNSRSEMNVSTLELGDSALYLCASSTPSGGATDTQYFGPGTRLTVL.

The sample holds a few counts of this clone. Here the CDR3 reads CASSPGTSGGFNEQFF. The CDR3 nucleotides read TGCGCCAGCAGCCCCGGGACTAGCGGGGGGTTCAATGAGCAGTTCTTC. The chain couples TRBV5-1 to TRBJ2-1; 15 bases line up with TRBD2. This CDR3 is 16 amino acids long. Germline-derived CDR1 and CDR2 are SGHRS and YFSETQ. V was clipped by 4 bases and J by 6 bases; unmatched bases: 5. Based on the CDR3 plus reference TRBV5-1 and TRBJ2-1, the full variable domain is KAGVTQTPRYLIKTRGQQVTLSCSPISGHRSVSWYQQTPGQGLQFLFEYFSETQRNKGNFPGRFSGRQFSNSRSEMNVSTLELGDSALYLCASSPGTSGGFNEQFFGPGTRLTVL.

The V and J genes are TRBV10-3 and TRBJ2-7; possibly TRBD2 for D (5 bases). The CDR3 contains 13 residues. Germline CDR1 is ENHRY and CDR2 is SYGVKD. Deletions cut 8 bases from V and 0 bases from J, with 11 bases between. In nucleotides, the CDR3 is TGTGCCATCTCGCCCGGGGTCTCCTACGAGCAGTACTTC. Amino acid sequence: CAISPGVSYEQYF.

The rearrangement links TRBV1 to TRBJ1-4. TRBV1 is tagged as a pseudogene. This CDR3 region has 15 residues. This CDR3 reads CTSSQVVDGGEKLFF. CDR3 sequence (DNA): TGCACCAGCAGCCAAGTGGTGGATGGAGGCGAAAAACTGTTTTTT.

The chain recombines TRBV15 with TRBJ2-7, with 7 positions matching TRBD1. The junction had 8 bases not matched to a gene; V was cut back by 8 bases and J by 1 base. CDR3 size: 14 residues. Germline loops: CDR1 LNHNV, CDR2 YYDKDF (reference sequence). CDR3 coding DNA: TGTGCCACCCAAACCGGGACAGAGTCCTACGAGCAGTACTTC. This translates into CATQTGTESYEQYF.

The chain joins TRBV18 to TRBJ1-2; D unresolved. This CDR3 comprises 15 residues. Trimming pared 6 bases from V and 8 bases from J, leaving 22 bases between. Germline values: CDR1 KGHSH, CDR2 LQKENI. This CDR3 is CASSSRVDSPSGYTF. CDR3 nucleotides: TGTGCCAGCTCCTCTAGAGTAGACTCCCCCTCGGGCTACACCTTC. Variable domain in full (rest from reference TRBV18 and TRBJ1-2): NAGVMQNPRHLVRRRGQEARLRCSPMKGHSHVYWYRQLPEEGLKFMVYLQKENIIDESGMPKERFSAEFPKEGPSILRIQQVVRGDSAAYFCASSSRVDSPSGYTFGSGTRLTVV.

V is TRBV5-1 and J is TRBJ1-2; D remains unclear. The V end lost 0 bases, the J end lost 7 bases, and 13 bases lay between the germline ends. This CDR3 is 14 amino acids long. Germline assignment: CDR1 SGHRS and CDR2 YFSETQ. CDR3 DNA: TGCGCCAGCAGCTTGGGTGGAGGGCAAGGTGGCTACACCTTC. As protein: CASSLGGGQGGYTF.

This chain joins TRBV3-1 (or the pseudogene TRBV3-2) and TRBJ1-2, with a possible D match to TRBD1 (6 bases). The CDR3 loop spans 17 amino acids. Trimming pared 0 bases from V and 4 bases from J, leaving 18 bases between. The germline V gene has CDR1 LGHDT and CDR2 YNNKEL (reference sequence). The CDR3 sequence is CASSQDLHREGFYGYTF. CDR3 nucleotide sequence: TGTGCCAGCAGCCAAGATCTTCACAGGGAAGGGTTCTATGGCTACACCTTC.

This chain connects TRBV5-1 to TRBJ2-1; 8 nucleotides line up with TRBD2. Germline V lookup: CDR1 SGHRS, CDR2 YFSETQ. V shed 0 bases and J 6 bases; nucleotides not matched to a gene: 8. The CDR3 runs 16 residues. CDR3 coding DNA: TGCGCCAGCAGCTTGGAGGTCCTAGGACTAGCCAATGAGCAGTTCTTC. Its protein product is CASSLEVLGLANEQFF.

V gene TRBV5-1 combines with J gene TRBJ1-5; 8 bases agree with TRBD1. The CDR3 is made up of 15 amino acids. Trimming took 2 bases from V and 3 from J; bases not matched to a gene: 4. The germline CDR1 and CDR2 sequences are SGHRS and YFSETQ. CDR3 DNA: TGCGCCAGCAGCTTCGGACAGGGACTCAATCAGCCCCAGCATTTT. It yields the protein CASSFGQGLNQPQHF.

This rearrangement joins TRBV11-3 to TRBJ2-2; D is unresolved. The V end lost 5 bases, the J end lost 6 bases, and 7 bases lay between the germline ends. The CDR3 totals 12 residues. The germline V gene encodes CDR1 SGHNT and CDR2 YENEEA. CDR3 sequence: CASSLSSGELFF. CDR3 in DNA: TGTGCCAGCAGCCTTAGCTCCGGGGAGCTGTTTTTT.

V and J are TRBV7-6 and TRBJ2-1; 7 nucleotides agree with TRBD2. This CDR3 is 13 amino acids long. V trimming: 5 bases; J trimming: 14 bases; junction bases outside the gene matches: 12. The germline V gene has CDR1 SGHVS and CDR2 FNYEAQ. CDR3 amino acids: CASSHSGLEGKFF. The DNA of the CDR3 is TGTGCCAGCAGCCATTCCGGACTAGAGGGAAAGTTCTTC.

V usage is TRBV5-1 and J usage is TRBJ1-1; D is ambiguous. The CDR3 extends over 15 amino acids. V dropped 2 bases and J dropped 5 bases, with 16 bases sitting between them. The germline CDR1 and CDR2 sequences are SGHRS and YFSETQ. The CDR3 protein is CASSLTGEGETEAFF. The DNA of the CDR3 is TGCGCCAGCAGCTTAACCGGGGAGGGTGAGACTGAAGCTTTCTTT.

This clone is classed as medium-sized. The V and J genes are TRBV4-2 and TRBJ2-7, with TRBD1 matching 9 bases. The CDR3 spans 14 residues. V shed 4 bases and J 4 bases; nucleotides not matched to a gene: 5. The germline V gene has CDR1 LGHNA and CDR2 YNFKEQ. The CDR3 protein is CASSPTGTGYEQYF. DNA for the CDR3: TGTGCCAGCAGCCCGACCGGGACAGGGTACGAGCAGTACTTC.

V usage is TRBV30 and J usage is TRBJ2-7, with TRBD2 as a possible D gene (6 bases). This CDR3 has 13 residues. V was shortened by 0 bases and J by 6 bases, with 12 bases between the two germline ends. Germline V lookup: CDR1 GTSNPN, CDR2 SVGIG (reference sequence). CDR3 in amino acids: CAWSVQEGLEQYF. The DNA of the CDR3 is TGTGCCTGGAGTGTACAGGAGGGCCTCGAGCAGTACTTC.

This clone was observed a few times. The rearrangement joins TRBV10-2 to TRBJ2-3; 7 bases fit TRBD2. The CDR3 totals 15 residues. V trimming: 2 bases; J trimming: 5 bases; junction bases outside the gene matches: 7. CDR1 WSHSY and CDR2 SAAADI come from the germline V gene. CDR3 DNA sequence: TGCGCCAGCAGTGAGGGGGACTACGCACGAGATACGCAGTATTTT. Residues: CASSEGDYARDTQYF.

The J gene is TRBJ1-3, the V gene TRBV5-1; D is unclear. There are 15 residues in the CDR3. V was shortened by 0 bases and J by 4 bases, with 11 bases between the two germline ends. Germline-derived CDR1 and CDR2 are SGHRS and YFSETQ. The CDR3 bases are TGCGCCAGCAGCTTGGCGGGTTATGAGGGAAACACCATATATTTT. Translation gives CASSLAGYEGNTIYF.